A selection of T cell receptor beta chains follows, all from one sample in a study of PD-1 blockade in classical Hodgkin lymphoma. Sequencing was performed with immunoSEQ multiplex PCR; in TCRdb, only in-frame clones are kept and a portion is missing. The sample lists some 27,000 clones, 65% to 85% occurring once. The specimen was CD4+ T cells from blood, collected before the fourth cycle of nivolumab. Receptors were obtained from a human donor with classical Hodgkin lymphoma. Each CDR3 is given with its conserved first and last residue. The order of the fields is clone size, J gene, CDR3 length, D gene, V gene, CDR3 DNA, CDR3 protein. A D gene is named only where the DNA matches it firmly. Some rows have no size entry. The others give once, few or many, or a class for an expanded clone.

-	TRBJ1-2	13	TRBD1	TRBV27	TGTGCCAGCAGGCCGGGACAGGGAGGAGATGACACCTTC	CASRPGQGGDDTF
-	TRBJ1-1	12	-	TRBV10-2	TGCGCCAGCAGTGAGGCGAACACTGAAGCTTTCTTT	CASSEANTEAFF
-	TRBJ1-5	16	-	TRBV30	TGTGCCTGGAGTGTAGGGGGATCGAGTAGCAATCAGCCCCAGCATTTT	CAWSVGGSSSNQPQHF
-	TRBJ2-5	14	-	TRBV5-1	TGCGCCAGCAGCTTGGTCGGCAGAGAGGAGACCCAGTACTTC	CASSLVGREETQYF
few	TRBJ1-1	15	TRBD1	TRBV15	TGTGCCACCAGCAACCTAGACAGGGGAGGAACTGAAGCTTTCTTT	CATSNLDRGGTEAFF
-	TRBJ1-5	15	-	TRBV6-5	TGTGCCAGCAGTCCCTTCGGCGACAGCAATCAGCCCCAGCATTTT	CASSPFGDSNQPQHF
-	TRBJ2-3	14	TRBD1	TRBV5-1	TGCGCCAGCAGGGGGGACAGCGGCACAGATACGCAGTATTTT	CASRGDSGTDTQYF
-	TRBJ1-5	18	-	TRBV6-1	TGTGCCAGCAGTGGATCCTCGGGGAGCTTAGGGAGCAATCAGCCCCAGCATTTT	CASSGSSGSLGSNQPQHF
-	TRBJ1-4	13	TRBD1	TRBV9	TGTGCCAGCAGCGTGACAGGGAATGAAAAACTGTTTTTT	CASSVTGNEKLFF
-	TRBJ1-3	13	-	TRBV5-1	TGCGCCAGCAGCTTGGAGGGTGGAAACACCATATATTTT	CASSLEGGNTIYF
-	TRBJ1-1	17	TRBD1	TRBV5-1	TGCGCCAGCAGCACAGGACAGGGGGCGGTTTCTAACACTGAAGCTTTCTTT	CASSTGQGAVSNTEAFF
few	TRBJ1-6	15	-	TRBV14	TGTGCCAGCAGCCAAACGGACAGTTCCAATTCACCCCTCCACTTT	CASSQTDSSNSPLHF
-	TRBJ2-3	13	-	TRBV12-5	TGTGCTAGTGGTTTGCCTGTCAGGAATACGCAGTATTTT	CASGLPVRNTQYF